The next 19 T cell receptor beta chains were all read from a single sample in a study of T cells in narcolepsy. Sequencing was performed with immunoSEQ multiplex PCR; in TCRdb, only in-frame clones are kept and a portion is missing. The repertoire consists of around 30,000 clones, with roughly 80% occurring once and the leading ten covering 2.3%. Material: memory (CD45RA-) CD4+ T cells from blood. These TCRs come from a human donor in good health.

The chain's CDR3 is CASRGTGDHFSPYEQYF. The CDR3 DNA sequence: TGTGCCAGCAGAGGGACAGGGGATCATTTCTCGCCTTACGAGCAGTACTTC. The genes are TRBV28 and TRBJ2-7, with TRBD1 matching over 10 bases. V shed 6 bases and J 4 bases; nucleotides not matched to a gene: 15. The CDR3 has 17 amino acids. The germline CDR1 and CDR2 sequences are MDHEN and SYDVKM.

This chain joins TRBV25-1 and TRBJ2-3, with TRBD2 matching over 12 bases. The germline V gene encodes CDR1 MGHDK and CDR2 SYGVNS. CDR3 length: 14 residues. V dropped 9 bases and J dropped 4; count of bases not matched to a gene: 5. CDR3 in DNA: TGTGCCAGTGCCCCTAGCGGGGGGGCAGATACGCAGTATTTT. It encodes CASAPSGGADTQYF.

This chain joins TRBV2 and TRBJ1-4; 7 bases are a match to TRBD1. V was pared by 5 bases and J by 6 bases, with 6 bases of the junction left unmatched. There are 14 residues in the CDR3. CDR1 is SNHLY, CDR2 FYNNEI, per germline. In nucleotides, the CDR3 is TGTGCCAGCAGTCGACAGGGAGATTATGAAAAACTGTTTTTT. Its translation: CASSRQGDYEKLFF.

The V and J genes are TRBV5-4 and TRBJ2-2; 11 bases are shared with TRBD1. Germline CDR1 is SGHNT and CDR2 is YYREEE (reference sequence). The CDR3 has 15 amino acids. The V and J ends lost 4 bases and 5 bases, in that order; junction bases with no gene match: 4. CDR3 sequence reads: CASSLGQGATGELFF. DNA of the CDR3: TGTGCCAGCAGCCTCGGACAGGGGGCAACCGGGGAGCTGTTTTTT.

The rearrangement uses TRBV19 and TRBJ1-1; TRBD1 is a possible D gene (5 bases). Germline V lookup: CDR1 LNHDA, CDR2 SQIVND (reference sequence). CDR3 length: 14 amino acids. Between the trimmed V and J ends, which lost 6 bases and 1 base, there was a span of 12 bases. The chain's CDR3 is CASRQFQGNTEAFF. CDR3 in DNA: TGTGCCAGTAGGCAATTTCAGGGGAACACTGAAGCTTTCTTT. The complete variable domain, with remaining parts taken from reference TRBV19 and TRBJ1-1, reads DGGITQSPKYLFRKEGQNVTLSCEQNLNHDAMYWYRQDPGQGLRLIYYSQIVNDFQKGDIAEGYSVSREKKESFPLTVTSAQKNPTAFYLCASRQFQGNTEAFFGQGTRLTVV.

This clone appeared a single time. V and J are TRBV18 and TRBJ2-5; a weak D match, TRBD2 (6 bases). This CDR3 has 14 amino acids. Per germline, CDR1 KGHSH and CDR2 LQKENI. V lost 3 bases, J lost 4 bases, and 12 bases lay in between. The chain's CDR3 is CASSPRMGGETQYF. CDR3 nucleotides: TGTGCCAGCTCACCTAGGATGGGAGGAGAGACCCAGTACTTC.

CDR3 sequence: CASSLDPADPYEQYF. For the CDR3, the DNA is TGCGCCAGCAGCTTGGATCCCGCGGACCCCTACGAGCAGTACTTC. The chain recombines TRBV5-1 with TRBJ2-5; no clear D. The assigned J gene may be wrong: the sequence end matches TRBJ2-7 better. The CDR3 has 15 amino acids. Per germline, CDR1 SGHRS and CDR2 YFSETQ.

J is TRBJ2-5 and V is TRBV12-5; the match to TRBD1 covers 8 bases. V gave up 1 base and J gave up 0 bases; unmatched junction bases: 1. The CDR3 spans 15 residues. Looked up from germline, CDR1 is LGHNT and CDR2 is FRNRAP. CDR3 in DNA: TGTGCTAGTGGTTTGGGGACAGGGTACCAAGAGACCCAGTACTTC. Translation gives CASGLGTGYQETQYF.

This chain links TRBV30 with TRBJ1-6; D gene ambiguous. Trimming took 5 bases from V and 8 from J, leaving 16 bases between them. The CDR3 length is 14 residues. Germline V gene lookup returns CDR1 GTSNPN and CDR2 SVGIG (reference sequence). The CDR3 DNA reads as TGTGCCTGGGGGATCGGGCCCGCCGATTCACCCCTCCACTTT. This sequence encodes CAWGIGPADSPLHF.

The rearrangement links TRBV7-6 to TRBJ2-5; 7 bases fit TRBD2. CDR1 is SGHVS and CDR2 is FNYEAQ in the germline V gene. The V gene end was trimmed by 5 bases and the J gene end by 2 bases; junction bases not matched to a gene: 11. The CDR3 extends over 16 amino acids. CDR3 nucleotide sequence: TGTGCCAGCAGCGGGAAGGAGTTAGCGGGTCAAGAGACCCAGTACTTC. It encodes CASSGKELAGQETQYF.

V is TRBV19 and J is TRBJ1-2; D gene unclear. The germline gives CDR1 LNHDA, CDR2 SQIVND (reference sequence). Trimming left V 4 bases short and J 6 bases short, with 9 bases between. The CDR3 loop spans 12 amino acids. CDR3: CASSSQRDGYTF. The CDR3 DNA reads TGTGCCAGTAGTAGCCAACGCGATGGCTACACCTTC.

The V gene is TRBV12-2, the J gene TRBJ1-2. TRBV12-2 is listed as a pseudogene. CDR3 length: 18 amino acids. For the CDR3, the DNA is TGTGCAAGTCGCTTTTTAAGCTGTCTCACAGACAGGGAGGGCGGCTACACCTTC. Protein product: CASRFLSCLTDREGGYTF.

By share, this clone ranks as large. The chain combines TRBV2 with TRBJ1-1; no clear D. CDR1 is SNHLY, CDR2 FYNNEI, per germline. The CDR3 is 15 residues long. Between the trimmed V and J ends, which lost 7 bases and 1 base, there was a span of 16 bases. The CDR3 reads CASTRRTGGNTEAFF. The CDR3 nucleotides read TGTGCCAGCACCCGAAGGACCGGTGGGAACACTGAAGCTTTCTTT.

The J gene is TRBJ1-2, the V gene TRBV30; no firm D call. Trimming removed 2 bases at V and 8 bases at J, with 18 bases between. Germline V gene data show CDR1 as GTSNPN and CDR2 as SVGIG (reference sequence). CDR3 length: 14 residues. The CDR3 nucleotides are TGTGCCTGGAGTACCAGGACCTCCAAGTCCGGCTACACCTTC. Protein sequence: CAWSTRTSKSGYTF.

The V and J genes are TRBV5-4 and TRBJ1-1; no clear D. Trimming removed 4 bases at V and 9 bases at J, with 13 bases between. Germline loops: CDR1 SGHNT, CDR2 YYREEE (reference sequence). This CDR3 is built from 12 residues. The CDR3 is CASSLDTIQAFF. The CDR3 bases are TGTGCCAGCAGCCTCGACACCATTCAAGCTTTCTTT. The whole variable domain, remainder taken from reference TRBV5-4 and TRBJ1-1, is ETGVTQSPTHLIKTRGQQVTLRCSSQSGHNTVSWYQQALGQGPQFIFQYYREEENGRGNFPPRFSGLQFPNYSSELNVNALELDDSALYLCASSLDTIQAFFGQGTRLTVV.

The table lists this clone with a count of one. The chain couples TRBV29-1 to TRBJ2-1; 9 bases agree with TRBD2. After removal of 1 base from V and 10 bases from J, the junction contained 8 bases not matched to a gene. Germline V gene sequence: CDR1 SQVTM, CDR2 ANQGSEA. This CDR3 is built from 14 residues. The CDR3 region is CSVEGGRGSLEQFF. In DNA form, the CDR3 reads TGCAGCGTTGAAGGCGGGAGGGGATCGCTCGAGCAGTTCTTC.

The chain combines TRBV11-1 with TRBJ1-2; 8 bases agree with TRBD1. The J segment lost 3 bases and the V segment lost 5 bases, leaving 2 bases of the junction unmatched. CDR3 length: 13 amino acids. CDR1 SGHAT and CDR2 FQDESV come from the germline V gene (reference sequence). CDR3 in DNA: TGTGCCAGCAGCGCGACAGGGGACTATGGCTACACCTTC. It specifies CASSATGDYGYTF. The whole variable domain, filled in from reference TRBV11-1 and TRBJ1-2, reads EAEVAQSPRYKITEKSQAVAFWCDPISGHATLYWYRQILGQGPELLVQFQDESVVDDSQLPKDRFSAERLKGVDSTLKIQPAELGDSAMYLCASSATGDYGYTFGSGTRLTVV.

The chain links TRBV2 to TRBJ1-1, with no clear D. Trimming left V 1 base short and J 11 bases short, with 17 bases between. Germline V CDR1 and CDR2: SNHLY, FYNNEI. The CDR3 runs 14 residues. The CDR3 sequence is CASSEVRRTSGAFF. CDR3 coding DNA: TGTGCCAGCAGTGAAGTAAGGAGGACCTCCGGGGCTTTCTTT.

The J gene is TRBJ2-2, the V gene TRBV7-3; the D gene is possibly TRBD2 (5 bases). The germline gives CDR1 SGHTA, CDR2 FQGTGA. V gave up 0 bases and J gave up 5 bases, with 13 bases separating them. CDR3 length equals 16 residues. The CDR3 DNA reads as TGTGCCAGCAGCTTAACCTCCTCCAGAGGGACCGGGGAGCTGTTTTTT. It codes for CASSLTSSRGTGELFF. Filled out from reference TRBV7-3 and TRBJ2-2, the complete variable domain reads GAGVSQTPSNKVTEKGKYVELRCDPISGHTALYWYRQSLGQGPEFLIYFQGTGAADDSGLPNDRFFAVRPEGSVSTLKIQRTERGDSAVYLCASSLTSSRGTGELFFGEGSRLTVL.